This T cell receptor (beta chain) derives from a study of CXCR3-negative and CXCR3-positive naive CD8 T cells. Study-wide results and limits: Against CXCR3-negative naive cells, CXCR3-positive naive cells showed more hydrophobic TRB CDR3s. The study found that naive CXCR3-negative and CXCR3-positive cells shared TRBV-TRBJ usage, while memory cells differed.

The germline V gene has CDR1 MDHEN and CDR2 SYDVKM. The CDR3 is 13 amino acids. Triplicate sorts of 300,000 cells per CD8+ subset. Those CD8+ T cells considered naive were CD45RO-CCR7+CD27+CD95-. Notes on this clonotype: Its cognate antigen is unknown.

The authors prepared UMI-labeled TRB cDNA libraries by 5' RACE. TCRdb re-called the 5' RACE reads and catalogs CDR3 proteins one per entry, DNA excluded. The repertoire table contains under 150,000 distinct CDR3 sequences. The origin of this receptor is a human donor in good health. Some clones in this sample may be carry-over from other donors' samples. The source material was naive CXCR3+ CD8+ T cells from blood. Specified subset: CD45RO-CCR7+CD27+CD95- naive CD8+ T cells expressing CXCR3 (TNR3+). This rearrangement joins TRBV28 to TRBJ2-7; TCRdb outputs TRBD2, but without DNA this stays unchecked. CDR3 in amino acids: CAISMGGSYEQYF.